The 10 T cell receptor beta chains below come from one sample, sequenced in a study of blood T cells in healthy people across ages. A second about 6 to 12 cycle PCR used barcoded and J-beta primers. TCRdb recomputed calls from the 5' RACE reads with MiXCR, one row per CDR3 protein. Of 1.8 million or so distinct CDR3 sequences listed, about two fifths are singletons. Input material: blood. Receptor source: a human donor in good health.

The V and J genes are TRBV29-1 and TRBJ2-7; TRBD2 matches at 11 bases. V dropped 3 bases and J dropped 6; count of bases not matched to a gene: 7. The CDR3 runs to 14 residues. In germline, CDR1 is SQVTM, CDR2 ANQGSEA. This CDR3 reads CSVDLPGTSGEQYF. Written as DNA, the CDR3 is TGCAGCGTTGACCTCCCCGGGACTAGCGGCGAGCAGTACTTC.

This clonotype was observed many times. The genes are TRBV11-2 and TRBJ2-1; D unclear. The CDR3 contains 17 residues. Germline V lookup: CDR1 SGHAT, CDR2 FQNNGV. Between the trimmed V and J ends, which lost 1 base and 2 bases, there was a span of 15 bases. CDR3 region: CASSLGSPQIAYNEQFF. The CDR3 DNA follows: TGTGCCAGCAGCTTAGGGAGCCCTCAAATCGCCTACAATGAGCAGTTCTTC.

This chain connects TRBV6-2 or TRBV6-3 to TRBJ2-5; 11 bases are a match to TRBD2. After removal of 2 bases from V and 1 base from J, the junction contained 6 bases not matched to a gene. This CDR3 has 17 amino acids. Germline loops: CDR1 MNHEY, CDR2 SVGEGT. The CDR3 nucleotides read TGTGCCAGCAGTTACGGAGTAGCGGGGGGGGCCCAAGAGACCCAGTACTTC. Its protein product is CASSYGVAGGAQETQYF.

The chain recombines TRBV2 with TRBJ2-1; D unclear. Germline values: CDR1 SNHLY, CDR2 FYNNEI. V was shortened by 3 bases and J by 1 base, with 13 bases between the two germline ends. The CDR3 sequence is 16 residues long. The DNA of the CDR3 is TGTGCCAGCAGTGACAAAGTGCTCGCATCCTACAATGAGCAGTTCTTC. It specifies CASSDKVLASYNEQFF.

This clonotype appeared a few times. The rearrangement joins TRBV21-1 to TRBJ2-5; the table's TRBD1 call for D was not verified on the DNA. TRBV21-1 is a recognized pseudogene. The CDR3 length is 17 residues. CDR3 DNA: TGTGCCAGCAGCAAAGAGGCGCTTGTACAGCACCAAGAGACCCAGTACTTC. It yields the protein CASSKEALVQHQETQYF.

The chain is built from TRBV2 and TRBJ2-5; D unclear. V lost 8 bases to trimming and J lost 8 bases, with 9 bases between them. CDR3 length equals 10 residues. The V gene's germline CDR1 is SNHLY and CDR2 FYNNEI. The CDR3 reads CASSGPTQYF. The CDR3 region has the DNA TGTGCCAGCTCAGGACCTACCCAGTACTTC.

Only a few counts were recorded for this clonotype. The chain joins TRBV5-5 to TRBJ2-7; 8 bases fit TRBD1. Germline V CDR1 and CDR2: SGHKS, YYEKEE (reference sequence). CDR3 length: 15 amino acids. Trimming took 3 bases from V and 3 from J; bases not matched to a gene: 8. The CDR3 is CASSYTIRGHYEQYF. The CDR3 DNA reads TGTGCCAGCAGCTACACTATCAGGGGGCACTACGAGCAGTACTTC.

CDR3: CATSRDRAGPYEQYF. CDR3 in DNA: TGTGCCACCAGCAGAGATCGCGCAGGACCCTACGAGCAGTACTTC. The chain has TRBV15 and TRBJ2-7, with D hard to call. The V and J ends lost 0 bases and 2 bases respectively, with 11 bases between them. CDR1 is LNHNV, CDR2 YYDKDF, per germline (reference sequence). The CDR3 loop spans 15 amino acids.

This clonotype has a handful of counts. The chain combines TRBV7-2 with TRBJ2-3; D gene unclear. Trimming removed 4 bases at V and 6 bases at J, with 11 bases between. Germline CDR1 is SGHTA and CDR2 is FQGNSA. The CDR3 totals 13 residues. In DNA, the CDR3 is TGTGCCAGCAGCTCGTCATTGGGGGATACGCAGTATTTT. Protein sequence: CASSSSLGDTQYF.

The V call is TRBV27, the J call TRBJ2-2; D is unresolved. Germline CDR1 reads MNHEY; CDR2 reads SMNVEV (reference sequence). The CDR3 is 13 amino acids. V was clipped by 5 bases and J by 13 bases, with 17 bases between them. The CDR3 DNA reads as TGTGCCAGCAGTCCACTATTATGGGCAGGGCTGTTTTTT. Protein product: CASSPLLWAGLFF.